Listed below are T cell receptor beta chains from one sample, sequenced in a study of CD8+ T cells in alopecia areata. Method: immunoSEQ multiplex PCR; TCRdb's copy keeps in-frame clones and lacks some. The sample lists about 110,000 clones, approximately 63% occurring once. Sequencing was carried out using CD8+ T cells sorted from blood. Receptor source: a human donor in good health. CDR3s include the opening cysteine and the closing phenylalanine or tryptophan. Each record gives: CDR3 DNA, CDR3 protein, clone size, D gene, V gene, J gene. D genes are given only for firm matches. Only some rows state a clone size, as once, few, many or a class for expanded clones.

CDR3 DNA: TGTGCCAGCCGGCAGGGAGGTCAGCCCCAGCATTTT
CDR3 protein: CASRQGGQPQHF
clone size: -
D gene: -
V gene: TRBV27
J gene: TRBJ1-5

CDR3 DNA: TGTGCCAGCAGCTTAGTAGCGGGGGTCTATGAGCAGTTCTTC
CDR3 protein: CASSLVAGVYEQFF
clone size: -
D gene: TRBD2
V gene: TRBV13
J gene: TRBJ2-1

CDR3 DNA: TGCGCCAGCAGCCAAGTGCTTACAGGGTCTTGGTATAATTCACCCCTCCACTTT
CDR3 protein: CASSQVLTGSWYNSPLHF
clone size: few
D gene: -
V gene: TRBV4-3
J gene: TRBJ1-6

CDR3 DNA: TGTGCCAGCAGTGAATGGGGTGACAGGAATACCGGGGAGCTGTTTTTT
CDR3 protein: CASSEWGDRNTGELFF
clone size: -
D gene: -
V gene: TRBV25-1
J gene: TRBJ2-2

CDR3 DNA: TGTGCCAGCTATTCTCTCGGTGGCTACACCTTC
CDR3 protein: CASYSLGGYTF
clone size: few
D gene: -
V gene: TRBV19
J gene: TRBJ1-2

CDR3 DNA: TGTGCCAGCAGCACCGATGGCCCGGGGATATATTTT
CDR3 protein: CASSTDGPGIYF
clone size: -
D gene: -
V gene: TRBV7-9
J gene: TRBJ1-3

CDR3 DNA: TGTGCCAGCAGTTACCCAGGGAACAATGAGCAGTTCTTC
CDR3 protein: CASSYPGNNEQFF
clone size: -
D gene: -
V gene: TRBV6-5
J gene: TRBJ2-1

CDR3 DNA: TGTGCCAGCAGTGAACTCTGGGATGGCTACACCTTC
CDR3 protein: CASSELWDGYTF
clone size: -
D gene: -
V gene: TRBV2
J gene: TRBJ1-2

CDR3 DNA: TGCAGCGTTGATATGCACGGGGACTACGAGCAGTACTTC
CDR3 protein: CSVDMHGDYEQYF
clone size: -
D gene: -
V gene: TRBV29-1
J gene: TRBJ2-7

CDR3 DNA: TGTGCCAGCAGCCAATCGCTCCTTCGGCTAGCCTCACCCCTCCACTTT
CDR3 protein: CASSQSLLRLASPLHF
clone size: once
D gene: -
V gene: TRBV16
J gene: TRBJ1-6

CDR3 DNA: TGTGCCAGCAGCTTTGGAGGGAGCACTGAAGCTTTCTTT
CDR3 protein: CASSFGGSTEAFF
clone size: -
D gene: -
V gene: TRBV7-8
J gene: TRBJ1-1

CDR3 DNA: TGCGCCAGCAGCCAAGATATAGTGGGGCCGGGAGGGGAGCTGTTTTTT
CDR3 protein: CASSQDIVGPGGELFF
clone size: -
D gene: -
V gene: TRBV4-3
J gene: TRBJ2-2

CDR3 DNA: TGCGCCAGCAGCCAAGGGACAGGGGGCAATCAGCCCCAGCATTTT
CDR3 protein: CASSQGTGGNQPQHF
clone size: -
D gene: TRBD1
V gene: TRBV4-1
J gene: TRBJ1-5

CDR3 DNA: TGTGCCAGCAGCTTAGGGGCCTCCTACGAGCAGTACTTC
CDR3 protein: CASSLGASYEQYF
clone size: -
D gene: -
V gene: TRBV7-8
J gene: TRBJ2-7

CDR3 DNA: TGCAGCGTAGAAAAGGCTGATTGGAACACTGAAGCTTTCTTT
CDR3 protein: CSVEKADWNTEAFF
clone size: -
D gene: -
V gene: TRBV29-1
J gene: TRBJ1-1

CDR3 DNA: TGTGCCAGCAGGGAATACAGGAGATTCTATGGCTACACCTTC
CDR3 protein: CASREYRRFYGYTF
clone size: -
D gene: -
V gene: TRBV7-9
J gene: TRBJ1-2

CDR3 DNA: TGTGCCTGGAGTCTACAGGGGTTTGTTGGAGATACGCAGTATTTT
CDR3 protein: CAWSLQGFVGDTQYF
clone size: -
D gene: TRBD1
V gene: TRBV30
J gene: TRBJ2-3

CDR3 DNA: TGCAGCGCCGGTACAGGGGATGGAGAGACCCAGTACTTC
CDR3 protein: CSAGTGDGETQYF
clone size: -
D gene: TRBD1
V gene: TRBV29-1
J gene: TRBJ2-5

CDR3 DNA: TGTGCCAGCAGTGAATTAGCGGGGTCCTACAATGAGCAGTTCTTC
CDR3 protein: CASSELAGSYNEQFF
clone size: -
D gene: TRBD2
V gene: TRBV6-1
J gene: TRBJ2-1

CDR3 DNA: TGCGCCAGCAGCTTCTACACAGGGGGCCCCAATGAAAAACTGTTTTTT
CDR3 protein: CASSFYTGGPNEKLFF
clone size: -
D gene: TRBD1
V gene: TRBV5-1
J gene: TRBJ1-4

CDR3 DNA: TGTGCCAGCAGCCAACAGGGGGCCCTACCCAGCTCCTACGAGCAGTACTTC
CDR3 protein: CASSQQGALPSSYEQYF
clone size: -
D gene: TRBD1
V gene: TRBV28
J gene: TRBJ2-7

CDR3 DNA: TGTGCCAGCAGCTTGGGTACATTGAGGGGGGGCCTCGAGACCCAGTACTTC
CDR3 protein: CASSLGTLRGGLETQYF
clone size: -
D gene: -
V gene: TRBV7-2
J gene: TRBJ2-5

CDR3 DNA: TGTGCCAGCAGCCCGGGGACAGGGGGAAACTATGGCTACACCTTC
CDR3 protein: CASSPGTGGNYGYTF
clone size: -
D gene: TRBD1
V gene: TRBV7-8
J gene: TRBJ1-2

CDR3 DNA: TGTGCCATCAGTGAGCCGAAAGGGGGAGTCATGAACACTGAAGCTTTCTTT
CDR3 protein: CAISEPKGGVMNTEAFF
clone size: -
D gene: -
V gene: TRBV10-3
J gene: TRBJ1-1

CDR3 DNA: TGTGCCAGCAGCTTAGACAGGGAGGGAGGAGAGACCCAGTACTTC
CDR3 protein: CASSLDREGGETQYF
clone size: -
D gene: -
V gene: TRBV13
J gene: TRBJ2-5

CDR3 DNA: TGCAGCGTGCCGGACAGGGAAAGTATAAGCTCTGGGGCCAACGTCCTGACTTTC
CDR3 protein: CSVPDRESISSGANVLTF
clone size: -
D gene: TRBD1
V gene: TRBV29-1
J gene: TRBJ2-6